This TCR beta chain is from a study of sequential checkpoint blockade in melanoma. Study in general: Randomization was 1:1 between first-line nivolumab→ipilimumab and ipilimumab→nivolumab. Maintenance nivolumab came after either treatment sequence.

Treatment meaning: randomized to nivolumab then ipilimumab (arm A) or the reverse (arm B). DNA-damaging chemotherapy had not been given to any patient beforehand. Sorted cells were live CD3+CD8+, lacking CD19 and CD56, from PBMCs. The method was immunoSEQ multiplex PCR; TCRdb's version includes in-frame clones alone and lacks a portion of them. This sample has about 13,000 clones, with roughly three quarters found just once. Trimming left V 5 bases short and J 9 bases short, with 20 bases between. The CDR3 has 16 amino acids. The germline V gene has CDR1 MDHEN and CDR2 SYDVKM. The clonotype originates from a human patient with melanoma. Some clones in this sample may be carry-over from other donors' samples. The chain recombines TRBV28 with TRBJ1-6; perhaps TRBD1 as D (6 bases). The sequences come from CD8+ T cells sorted from blood (inferred from file names), collected from a patient given nivolumab and ipilimumab in sequence. The CDR3 loop is CASSPARRQAGSPLHF. CDR3 nucleotides: TGTGCCAGCAGTCCTGCCCGCCGACAGGCGGGTTCACCCCTCCACTTT. The complete variable domain, with remaining parts taken from reference TRBV28 and TRBJ1-6, reads DVKVTQSSRYLVKRTGEKVFLECVQDMDHENMFWYRQDPGLGLRLIYFSYDVKMKEKGDIPEGYSVSREKKERFSLILESASTNQTSMYLCASSPARRQAGSPLHFGNGTRLTVT.